A selection of T cell receptor beta chains follows, all from one sample in a study of blood T cell repertoires in COVID-19. The table came from immunoSEQ multiplex PCR; TCRdb's copy has only in-frame clones and leaves some out. The profile shows fewer than 350,000 clones, around 86% of them singletons. What was sequenced was PBMCs or T cells enriched from blood (not recorded which). These TCRs come from a man in his sixties who had recovered from COVID-19. Each CDR3 is given with its conserved first and last residue. Each record gives: J gene, clone size, V gene, CDR3 length, D gene, CDR3 protein, CDR3 DNA. D genes are given only for firm matches. Size is stated for part of the rows, as once, few or many counts, or as a class when the clone is expanded.

TRBJ2-7 | . | TRBV2 | 13 | . | CASIGQSSYEQYF | TGTGCCAGCATCGGACAGAGCTCCTACGAGCAGTACTTC
TRBJ1-2 | . | TRBV19 | 16 | TRBD1 | CASSMIGTARNYGYTF | TGTGCCAGTAGTATGATCGGGACAGCGAGGAACTATGGCTACACCTTC
TRBJ2-1 | . | TRBV27 | 13 | . | CASRFDDSNEQFF | TGTGCCAGCAGATTCGACGACAGCAATGAGCAGTTCTTC
TRBJ2-1 | . | TRBV28 | 17 | TRBD1 | CASRSPGTGGSYNEQFF | TGTGCCAGCAGAAGTCCTGGGACAGGGGGTTCCTACAATGAGCAGTTCTTC
TRBJ1-5 | once | TRBV28 | 12 | . | CASSQINQPQHF | TGTGCCAGCAGTCAAATTAATCAGCCCCAGCATTTT
TRBJ1-1 | . | TRBV7-2 | 15 | . | CASSPQAAIWTEAFF | TGTGCCAGCAGCCCCCAGGCTGCCATTTGGACTGAAGCTTTCTTT
TRBJ1-1 | . | TRBV3-1/TRBV3-2 | 15 | . | CASTLQPGTSAEAFF | TGTGCCAGCACCCTACAGCCCGGGACTTCGGCGGAAGCTTTCTTT
TRBJ1-1 | . | TRBV10-3 | 14 | . | CAISALAGNTEAFF | TGTGCCATCAGTGCCCTTGCAGGGAACACTGAAGCTTTCTTT
TRBJ2-1 | . | TRBV3-1/TRBV3-2 | 15 | TRBD2 | CASSRLAGGRDEQFF | TGTGCCAGCAGTCGCCTAGCGGGAGGTCGCGATGAGCAGTTCTTC
TRBJ2-3 | . | TRBV28 | 18 | TRBD2 | CASSPSRVLAGAADTQYF | TGTGCCAGCAGTCCCTCTAGGGTGCTAGCGGGAGCGGCAGATACGCAGTATTTT
TRBJ1-6 | once | TRBV28 | 15 | . | CASSPPTAYNSPLHF | TGTGCCAGCAGTCCCCCGACAGCCTATAATTCACCCCTCCACTTT
TRBJ2-1 | . | TRBV7-7 | 17 | TRBD1 | CASSSHDRGYSYNEQFF | TGTGCTAGCAGCTCACACGACAGGGGATACTCCTACAATGAGCAGTTCTTC
TRBJ2-7 | . | TRBV19 | 15 | . | CASSTHDSFSYEQYF | TGTGCCAGTAGTACACACGACAGTTTCTCCTACGAGCAGTACTTC
TRBJ2-7 | . | TRBV2 | 15 | TRBD1 | CASSVGGQGFYEQYF | TGTGCCAGCAGTGTGGGTGGACAGGGGTTCTACGAGCAGTACTTC
TRBJ1-1 | . | TRBV5-1 | 15 | TRBD1 | CASRQTTGSFTEAFF | TGCGCCAGCAGACAAACGACAGGGAGTTTCACTGAAGCTTTCTTT
TRBJ1-5 | . | TRBV5-1 | 15 | TRBD1 | CASSLSGGGNQPQHF | TGCGCCAGCAGCTTGTCAGGGGGAGGCAATCAGCCCCAGCATTTT
TRBJ1-1 | . | TRBV19 | 15 | . | CASSFPGQTNTEAFF | TGTGCCAGTAGTTTCCCGGGACAAACGAACACTGAAGCTTTCTTT
TRBJ2-3 | . | TRBV9 | 14 | . | CASSVAKSTDTQYF | TGTGCCAGCAGCGTAGCTAAAAGCACAGATACGCAGTATTTT
TRBJ2-3 | . | TRBV9 | 16 | TRBD2 | CASSASSGSAADTQYF | TGTGCCAGCAGCGCCTCTAGCGGGAGCGCCGCAGATACGCAGTATTTT
TRBJ2-7 | . | TRBV4-2 | 15 | . | CASSQDYRETYEQYF | TGTGCCAGCAGCCAAGATTATCGGGAGACCTACGAGCAGTACTTC
TRBJ2-3 | . | TRBV19 | 15 | TRBD2 | CASSTRQGGRDTQYF | TGTGCCAGTAGTACCCGCCAGGGAGGGCGAGATACGCAGTATTTT
TRBJ2-5 | . | TRBV12-3/TRBV12-4 | 13 | . | CASSLLREETQYF | TGTGCCAGCAGTTTACTGCGCGAAGAGACCCAGTACTTC
TRBJ1-4 | . | TRBV28 | 15 | . | CASSVLGGTDEKLFF | TGTGCCAGCAGTGTCCTTGGAGGGACGGATGAAAAACTGTTTTTT
TRBJ2-1 | . | TRBV7-8 | 15 | . | CASSSLQGTYNEQFF | TGTGCCAGCAGCAGTCTACAGGGAACGTACAATGAGCAGTTCTTC
TRBJ2-5 | . | TRBV27 | 15 | . | CASSIGLPRGETQYF | TGTGCCAGCAGTATCGGCCTGCCCCGGGGTGAGACCCAGTACTTC
TRBJ1-4 | . | TRBV11-2 | 15 | . | CASSLVYRVNEKLFF | TGTGCCAGCAGCTTAGTATACAGAGTAAATGAAAAACTGTTTTTT
TRBJ1-5 | . | TRBV29-1 | 12 | . | CSVGGGNQPQHF | TGCAGCGTCGGTGGCGGGAATCAGCCCCAGCATTTT
TRBJ2-7 | . | TRBV2 | 15 | TRBD2 | CASRQNRDYTYEQYF | TGTGCCAGCAGGCAAAACCGGGACTACACCTACGAGCAGTACTTC
TRBJ1-2 | . | TRBV20-1 | 14 | TRBD1 | CSASEGTGSYGYTF | TGCAGTGCTAGTGAAGGGACAGGGAGCTATGGCTACACCTTC
TRBJ1-5 | . | TRBV5-6 | 17 | . | CASSLSGGDGGNQPQHF | TGTGCCAGCAGTCTAAGTGGAGGGGATGGGGGCAATCAGCCCCAGCATTTT